One and the same sample provided the 9 T cell receptor beta chains below, sequenced in a study of T cells in tuberculosis. Repertoires were generated with immunoSEQ multiplex PCR, while TCRdb's copy carries only in-frame clones and drops some. The table has some 34,000 clones, 97% seen once. The sample taken for sequencing was PBMCs. These receptor sequences come from a donor between 10 and 35 years old with latent tuberculosis or without tuberculosis infection.

The rearrangement links TRBV7-6 to TRBJ2-7; D not resolved. The CDR3 sequence is 13 residues long. CDR1 is SGHVS, CDR2 FNYEAQ, per germline. Trimming took 3 bases from V and 2 from J, leaving 8 bases between them. The CDR3 DNA reads as TGTGCCAGCAGCTTGGCCTCGCCCTACGAGCAGTACTTC. This encodes CASSLASPYEQYF.

The chain employs TRBV28 and TRBJ2-7, with TRBD2 identical over 12 bases. CDR1 is MDHEN, CDR2 SYDVKM, per germline. The ends lost 4 bases at V and 2 bases at J; junction bases unmatched: 6. The CDR3 has 16 residues. CDR3 loop: CASSSTSGRYTYEQYF. DNA of the CDR3: TGTGCCAGCAGTTCGACTAGCGGGAGATATACCTACGAGCAGTACTTC. The complete variable domain, with remaining parts taken from reference TRBV28 and TRBJ2-7, reads DVKVTQSSRYLVKRTGEKVFLECVQDMDHENMFWYRQDPGLGLRLIYFSYDVKMKEKGDIPEGYSVSREKKERFSLILESASTNQTSMYLCASSSTSGRYTYEQYFGPGTRLTVT.

This clone is a singleton in its sample. The rearrangement uses TRBV19 and TRBJ2-7, with D possibly matching TRBD2 (7 bases). The CDR3 runs 15 residues. The germline V gene encodes CDR1 LNHDA and CDR2 SQIVND (reference sequence). V lost 3 bases and J 2 bases, leaving 14 bases between the germline ends. CDR3 amino acids: CASSIAGALAYEQYF. The CDR3 DNA is TGTGCCAGTAGTATCGCGGGGGCCCTAGCCTACGAGCAGTACTTC.

The chain recombines TRBV15 with TRBJ1-1; 8 bases are shared with TRBD1. V dropped 5 bases and J dropped 7; count of bases not matched to a gene: 6. Germline-derived CDR1 and CDR2 are LNHNV and YYDKDF (reference sequence). This CDR3 is 13 amino acids long. The CDR3 region is CATSPRGRGEAFF. CDR3 DNA sequence: TGTGCCACCAGCCCCAGGGGGCGGGGTGAAGCTTTCTTT.

This chain connects TRBV4-1 to TRBJ2-7; 7 positions agree with TRBD2. J gave up 0 bases and V 1 base, and 6 bases lay outside the gene matches. This CDR3 has 16 amino acids. Germline V gives CDR1 MGHRA, CDR2 YSYEKL. The CDR3 here is CASSQVMGGSSYEQYF. Written as DNA, the CDR3 is TGCGCCAGCAGCCAAGTCATGGGAGGGAGCTCCTACGAGCAGTACTTC.

The chain employs TRBV6-1 and TRBJ1-1; 8 bases match TRBD1. Trimming at V came to 4 bases and at J to 3 bases, leaving 10 bases not matched to a gene. Germline loops: CDR1 MNHNS, CDR2 SASEGT. This CDR3 is built from 16 residues. In nucleotides, the CDR3 is TGTGCCAGCAGTGGGCGAGTGACAGGGGTATACACTGAAGCTTTCTTT. It specifies CASSGRVTGVYTEAFF.

J is TRBJ2-5 and V is TRBV5-6; D is unclear. Trimming left V 0 bases short and J 1 base short, with 10 bases between. Germline CDR1 reads SGHDT; CDR2 reads YYEEEE. This CDR3 contains 15 residues. The CDR3 loop is CASSLDALIQETQYF. DNA of the CDR3: TGTGCCAGCAGCTTGGATGCACTAATCCAAGAGACCCAGTACTTC.

This clone was detected once. The V and J genes are TRBV7-9 and TRBJ1-4; TRBD1 agrees at 9 bases. The CDR3 runs to 14 residues. CDR1 SEHNR and CDR2 FQNEAQ come from the germline V gene (reference sequence). The junction had 6 bases not matched to a gene; V was cut back by 5 bases and J by 8 bases. CDR3: CASSPGTGQEKLFF. The CDR3 region has the DNA TGTGCCAGCAGCCCCGGGACAGGGCAGGAAAAACTGTTTTTT.

The V call is TRBV6-5, the J call TRBJ2-1, with D maybe TRBD1 (6 bases). This CDR3 region has 11 residues. Germline V gene data show CDR1 as MNHEY and CDR2 as SVGAGI. V dropped 6 bases and J dropped 8 bases, with 8 bases sitting between them. CDR3 DNA: TGTGCCAGCAGACAGGGCTATGAGCAGTTCTTC. Amino acid sequence: CASRQGYEQFF.